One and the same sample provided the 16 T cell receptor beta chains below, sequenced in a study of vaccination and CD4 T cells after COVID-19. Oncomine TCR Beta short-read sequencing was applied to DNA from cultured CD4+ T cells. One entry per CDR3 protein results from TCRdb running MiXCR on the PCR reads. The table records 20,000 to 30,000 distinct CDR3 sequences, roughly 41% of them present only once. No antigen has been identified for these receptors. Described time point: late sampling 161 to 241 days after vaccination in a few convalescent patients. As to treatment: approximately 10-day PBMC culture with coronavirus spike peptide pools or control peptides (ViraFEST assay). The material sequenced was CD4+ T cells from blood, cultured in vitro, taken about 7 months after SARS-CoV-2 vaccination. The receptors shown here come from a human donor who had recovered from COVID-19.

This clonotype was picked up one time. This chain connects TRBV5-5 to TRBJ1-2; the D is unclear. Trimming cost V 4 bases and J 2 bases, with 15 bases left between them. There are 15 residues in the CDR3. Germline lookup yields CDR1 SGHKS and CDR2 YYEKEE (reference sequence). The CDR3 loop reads CASSPSSGRNYGYTF. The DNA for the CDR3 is TGTGCCAGCAGCCCCAGCAGCGGCAGAAACTATGGCTACACCTTC.

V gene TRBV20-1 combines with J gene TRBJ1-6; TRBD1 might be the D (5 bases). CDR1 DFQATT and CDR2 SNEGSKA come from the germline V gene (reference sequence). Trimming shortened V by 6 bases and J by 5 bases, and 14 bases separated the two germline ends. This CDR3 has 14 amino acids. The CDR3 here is CSAVGGGDNSPLHF. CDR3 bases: TGCAGTGCCGTGGGGGGTGGCGATAATTCACCCCTCCACTTT.

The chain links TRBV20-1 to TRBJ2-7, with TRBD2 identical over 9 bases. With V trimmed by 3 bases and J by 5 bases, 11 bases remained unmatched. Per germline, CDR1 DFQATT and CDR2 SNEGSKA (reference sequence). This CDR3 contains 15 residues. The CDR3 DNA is TGCAGTGCTAGGGTACTAGCGGGCGATGAAAACGAGCAGTACTTC. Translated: CSARVLAGDENEQYF.

CDR3 amino acids: CASSYAPRSYNEQFF. The CDR3 DNA follows: TGTGCCAGCAGTTACGCTCCAAGATCCTACAATGAGCAGTTCTTC. V gene TRBV6-5 combines with J gene TRBJ2-1; no firm D call. V was shortened by 2 bases and J by 1 base, with 9 bases between the two germline ends. Germline V gives CDR1 MNHEY, CDR2 SVGAGI. This CDR3 region has 15 residues.

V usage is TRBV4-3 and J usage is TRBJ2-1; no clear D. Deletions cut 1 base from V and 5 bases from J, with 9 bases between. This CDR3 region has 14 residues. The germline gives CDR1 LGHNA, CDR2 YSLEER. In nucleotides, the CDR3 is TGCGCCAGCAGCCAAGGGGTTCGGAACAATGAGCAGTTCTTC. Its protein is CASSQGVRNNEQFF.

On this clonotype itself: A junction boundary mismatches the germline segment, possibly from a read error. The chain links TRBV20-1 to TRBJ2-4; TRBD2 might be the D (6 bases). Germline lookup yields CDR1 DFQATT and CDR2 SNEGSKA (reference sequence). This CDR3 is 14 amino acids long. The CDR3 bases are TGCAGTGCTAGCTTTGGGACTCCCCAAAACCTTCAGTACTTC. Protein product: CSASFGTPQNLQYF.

The CDR3 bases are TGTGCCAGCAACCCGACAGGGGGCTCTGCTAACTATGGCTACACCTTC. Its translation: CASNPTGGSANYGYTF. The chain carries TRBV2 and TRBJ1-2; 10 bases fit TRBD1. The CDR3 is 16 amino acids. V gave up 7 bases and J gave up 0 bases; unmatched junction bases: 8. In germline, CDR1 is SNHLY, CDR2 FYNNEI. The full variable domain, in which reference TRBV2 and TRBJ1-2 provide the parts outside the CDR3, is EPEVTQTPSHQVTQMGQEVILRCVPISNHLYFYWYRQILGQKVEFLVSFYNNEISEKSEIFDDQFSVERPDGSNFTLKIRSTKLEDSAMYFCASNPTGGSANYGYTFGSGTRLTVV.

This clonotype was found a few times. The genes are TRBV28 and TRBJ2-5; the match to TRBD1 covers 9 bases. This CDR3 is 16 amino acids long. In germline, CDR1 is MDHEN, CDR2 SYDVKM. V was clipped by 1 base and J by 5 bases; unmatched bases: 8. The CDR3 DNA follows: TGTGCCAGCAGTTTATCTTGGGACAGGGTCTGGGAGACCCAGTACTTC. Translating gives CASSLSWDRVWETQYF.

CDR3 region: CSARRTSWNEFYNEQFF. CDR3 DNA sequence: TGCAGTGCTAGACGGACTAGCTGGAATGAGTTTTACAATGAGCAGTTCTTC. This rearrangement joins TRBV20-1 to TRBJ2-1, with 8 nucleotides matching TRBD2. Germline values: CDR1 DFQATT, CDR2 SNEGSKA (reference sequence). CDR3 length equals 17 residues. V lost 2 bases and J lost 4; bases outside the gene matches: 13.

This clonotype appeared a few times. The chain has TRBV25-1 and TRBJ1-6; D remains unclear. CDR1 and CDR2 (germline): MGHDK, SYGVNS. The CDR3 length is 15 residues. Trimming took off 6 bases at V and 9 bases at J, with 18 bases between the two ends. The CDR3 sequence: CASSPPEQDSSPLHF. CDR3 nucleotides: TGTGCCAGCAGCCCACCGGAGCAGGATAGTTCACCCCTCCACTTT.

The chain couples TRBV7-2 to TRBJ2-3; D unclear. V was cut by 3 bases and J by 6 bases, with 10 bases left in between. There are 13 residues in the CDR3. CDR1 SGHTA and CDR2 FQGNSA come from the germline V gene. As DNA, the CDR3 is TGTGCCAGCAGCTTGGCCCGGTCGGATACGCAGTATTTT. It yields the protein CASSLARSDTQYF.

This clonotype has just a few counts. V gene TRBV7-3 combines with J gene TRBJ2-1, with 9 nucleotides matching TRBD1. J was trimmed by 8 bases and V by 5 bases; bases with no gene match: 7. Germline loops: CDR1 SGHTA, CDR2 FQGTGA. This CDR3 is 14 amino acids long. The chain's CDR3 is CASSEQGAIDEQFF. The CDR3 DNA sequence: TGTGCCAGCAGCGAACAGGGGGCGATCGATGAGCAGTTCTTC.

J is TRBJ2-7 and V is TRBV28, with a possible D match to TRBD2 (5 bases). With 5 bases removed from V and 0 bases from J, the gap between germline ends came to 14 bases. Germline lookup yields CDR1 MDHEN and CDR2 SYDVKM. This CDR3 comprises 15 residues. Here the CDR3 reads CASSLGLSSSYEQYF. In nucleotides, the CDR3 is TGTGCCAGCAGTCTCGGACTTTCTAGCTCCTACGAGCAGTACTTC.

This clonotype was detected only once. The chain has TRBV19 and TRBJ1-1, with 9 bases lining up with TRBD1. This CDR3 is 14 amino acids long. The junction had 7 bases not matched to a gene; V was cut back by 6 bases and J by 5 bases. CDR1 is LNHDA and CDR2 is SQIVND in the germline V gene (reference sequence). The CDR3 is CASRSRQGGTEAFF. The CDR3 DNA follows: TGTGCCAGTAGGTCTCGACAGGGGGGGACTGAAGCTTTCTTT.

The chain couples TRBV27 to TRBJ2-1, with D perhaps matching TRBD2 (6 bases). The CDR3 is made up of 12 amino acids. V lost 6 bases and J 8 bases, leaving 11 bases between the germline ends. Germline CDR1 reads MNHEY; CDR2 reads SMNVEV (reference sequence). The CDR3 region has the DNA TGTGCCAGCAGGGGAGGACTGTATGAGCAGTTCTTC. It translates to CASRGGLYEQFF.

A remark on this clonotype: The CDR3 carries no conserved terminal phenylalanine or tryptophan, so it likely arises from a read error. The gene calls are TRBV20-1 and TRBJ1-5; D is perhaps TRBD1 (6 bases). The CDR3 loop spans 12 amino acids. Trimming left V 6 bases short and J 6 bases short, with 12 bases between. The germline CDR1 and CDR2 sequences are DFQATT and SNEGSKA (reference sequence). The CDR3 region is CSALGGLQPQHS. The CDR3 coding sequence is TGCAGTGCCCTTGGGGGGCTTCAGCCCCAGCATTCT.